This T cell receptor (beta chain) was documented in a study of cytomegalovirus exposure and HLA in healthy donors. A multiplex PCR was run with 60 Vbeta primers and 13 Jbeta primers. Data came from immunoSEQ multiplex PCR; TCRdb stores just in-frame clones and leaves some out. The sample records 100,000 to 140,000 clones, roughly four fifths being singletons. V dropped 5 bases and J dropped 6; count of bases not matched to a gene: 4. Looked up from germline, CDR1 is MNHNS and CDR2 is SASEGT. This CDR3 is 13 amino acids long. The specimen sequenced was PBMCs. The rearrangement uses TRBV6-1 and TRBJ1-5; 7 nucleotides align to TRBD1. This receptor was taken from a man between 18 and 35 years old in good health and CMV-seronegative. The CDR3 sequence: CASSRQGSQPQHF. In nucleotides, the CDR3 is TGTGCCAGCAGTCGACAGGGCAGTCAGCCCCAGCATTTT.